This TCR beta chain was documented in a study of CD8 T cells in Susac syndrome. Trimming at V came to 4 bases and at J to 5 bases, leaving 10 bases not matched to a gene. Germline values: CDR1 SEHNR, CDR2 FQNEAQ (reference sequence). This CDR3 region has 15 residues. RNA in amounts of roughly 0.5 to 1 ug was reverse transcribed with random hexamers. TCRdb ran MiXCR on the immunoSEQ multiplex PCR reads and lists one entry per CDR3 protein. Seen here are about 60,000 distinct CDR3 sequences, 90% to 95% observed once, and the top ten hold approximately 0.2%. Sample: CD8+ T cells from PBMCs. This clonotype was sampled from a human donor in good health. The gene calls are TRBV7-9 and TRBJ1-1; 7 bases align to TRBD1. In nucleotides, the CDR3 is TGTGCCAGCAGCTCCCTATCAGGGGGTGGTACTGAAGCTTTCTTT. Translation gives CASSSLSGGGTEAFF. The full variable domain, rest sourced from reference TRBV7-9 and TRBJ1-1, is DTGVSQNPRHKITKRGQNVTFRCDPISEHNRLYWYRQTLGQGPEFLTYFQNEAQLEKSRLLSDRFSAERPKGSFSTLEIQRTEQGDSAMYLCASSSLSGGGTEAFFGQGTRLTVV.